This T cell receptor (beta chain) was captured by sequencing in a study of tumor and adjacent non-tumor tissue in lung cancer. Note on this clonotype: One end of the junction is discordant with germline, which a read error may explain.

TCRbeta libraries were built with three rounds of nested PCR, modified from ARM-PCR. One entry per CDR3 protein results from TCRdb running MiXCR on the multiplex PCR reads. The table has about 140,000 distinct CDR3 sequences, 60% to 70% seen once; the top ten hold 18%. No cell sorting was done before RNA was extracted from the tissue. The germline gives CDR1 SGHNT, CDR2 YENEEA. CDR3 length: 17 residues. The chain couples TRBV11-3 to TRBJ2-2; D possibly corresponds to TRBD2 (6 bases). Sample: lung tumor tissue. The receptor was isolated from a man between 60 and 75 years old with small cell lung cancer. CDR3 sequence: CANSPRRGSGLGGELFF. CDR3 coding DNA: TGTGCCAACAGCCCTCGTCGGGGGTCTGGTTTGGGCGGGGAACTGTTTTTT.